Listed here are 28 T cell receptor beta chains from one sample, sequenced in a study of OX40 agonist ivuxolimab in advanced cancers. Sequenced by immunoSEQ multiplex PCR; TCRdb stores in-frame clones only, minus some. This table holds about 82,000 clones, approximately 90% found once. Material: CD4+ or CD8+ T cells sorted from blood, obtained in a trial of the OX40 agonist ivuxolimab. The receptors come from an adult with an advanced solid tumor such as melanoma, head and neck, liver or kidney cancer.

The genes are TRBV6-6 and TRBJ1-1; no definite D call. Trimming shortened V by 1 base and J by 6 bases, and 15 bases separated the two germline ends. Per germline, CDR1 MNHNY and CDR2 SVGAGI (reference sequence). The CDR3 consists of 15 residues. CDR3 nucleotide sequence: TGTGCCAGCAGTTACTTAAATGGGGAAAGGGCTGAAGCTTTCTTT. It specifies CASSYLNGERAEAFF.

This chain connects TRBV29-1 to TRBJ2-1; D gene uncertain. Germline loops: CDR1 SQVTM, CDR2 ANQGSEA. V lost 4 bases and J 3 bases, leaving 4 bases between the germline ends. This CDR3 spans 11 amino acids. In DNA, the CDR3 is TGCAGCGTTGGACTCTACAATGAGCAGTTCTTC. It specifies CSVGLYNEQFF.

As to this clone: The junction does not match germline at one end; this may be a read error. V usage is TRBV7-7 and J usage is TRBJ2-1; TRBD2 agrees at 10 bases. The CDR3 spans 15 residues. The germline gives CDR1 SSHAT, CDR2 FNYEAQ (reference sequence). CDR3 nucleotides: TGTGCTAGCAGCTCCGGACTAGCGGCCCACAATGAGCAGTTCTTC. Its protein product is CASSSGLAAHNEQFF.

As DNA, the CDR3 is TGTGCCAGTAGTATAGGGGCGGAGAATGGCTACACCTTC. As protein: CASSIGAENGYTF. The V and J genes are TRBV19 and TRBJ1-2, with no clear D. This CDR3 contains 13 residues. Trimming left V 1 base short and J 6 bases short, with 9 bases between. Germline V gives CDR1 LNHDA, CDR2 SQIVND (reference sequence). Complete variable domain (other parts from reference TRBV19 and TRBJ1-2): DGGITQSPKYLFRKEGQNVTLSCEQNLNHDAMYWYRQDPGQGLRLIYYSQIVNDFQKGDIAEGYSVSREKKESFPLTVTSAQKNPTAFYLCASSIGAENGYTFGSGTRLTVV.

This clone has just one count. V is TRBV11-2 and J is TRBJ1-4; maybe TRBD1 (6 bases). With 3 bases removed from V and 7 bases from J, the gap between germline ends came to 9 bases. Germline V CDR1 and CDR2: SGHAT, FQNNGV. The CDR3 totals 13 residues. CDR3 sequence (DNA): TGTGCCAGCAGCTTGGGGGCGGGTGAAAAACTGTTTTTT. Encoded protein: CASSLGAGEKLFF.

The chain employs TRBV13 and TRBJ2-1; TRBD2 matches at 8 bases. The V and J ends lost 4 bases and 0 bases, in that order; junction bases with no gene match: 11. This CDR3 has 18 residues. Per the germline V gene, CDR1 is PRHDT and CDR2 is FYEKMQ (reference sequence). The CDR3 spells CASSSSLAARSSYNEQFF. DNA of the CDR3: TGTGCCAGCAGCTCGTCACTAGCGGCAAGGAGCTCCTACAATGAGCAGTTCTTC. Full variable domain (outside the CDR3, taken from reference TRBV13 and TRBJ2-1): AAGVIQSPRHLIKEKRETATLKCYPIPRHDTVYWYQQGPGQDPQFLISFYEKMQSDKGSIPDRFSAQQFSDYHSELNMSSLELGDSALYFCASSSSLAARSSYNEQFFGPGTRLTVL.

The chain joins TRBV7-9 to TRBJ2-7, with D tentatively TRBD1 (5 bases). The CDR3 spans 13 residues. V was trimmed by 1 base and J by 6 bases, leaving 10 bases between them. Germline CDR1 and CDR2: SEHNR and FQNEAQ (reference sequence). CDR3 nucleotides: TGTGCCAGCAGCTTAGGGACAACCGCCGAGCAGTACTTC. Translation: CASSLGTTAEQYF.

In this sample, this clone turned up a few times. The chain employs TRBV5-1 and TRBJ1-2, with a weak D call TRBD1 (6 bases). V shed 4 bases and J shed 6 bases, with 13 bases lying between them. CDR3 length equals 13 residues. The germline V gene has CDR1 SGHRS and CDR2 YFSETQ. CDR3 nucleotides: TGCGCCAGCAGCGTACAGGGCGGAGATGGCTACACCTTC. Translated: CASSVQGGDGYTF.

The chain uses TRBV4-2 and TRBJ1-2; D is unclear. The CDR3 is made up of 11 amino acids. Between the trimmed V and J ends, which lost 2 bases and 3 bases, there was a span of 1 base. Germline V gene lookup returns CDR1 LGHNA and CDR2 YNFKEQ. DNA for the CDR3: TGTGCCAGCAGCCAACACTATGGCTACACCTTC. Protein: CASSQHYGYTF.

The chain employs TRBV7-2 and TRBJ2-5, with 11 bases aligning to TRBD2. The V segment lost 5 bases and the J segment 2 bases; nucleotides outside the gene matches: 7. The CDR3 totals 16 residues. Germline assignment: CDR1 SGHTA and CDR2 FQGNSA. Written as DNA, the CDR3 is TGTGCCAGCAGCCCATCGGGACTAGCGGAACAAGAGACCCAGTACTTC. Its translation is CASSPSGLAEQETQYF. The variable domain in full, completed from reference TRBV7-2 and TRBJ2-5, reads GAGVSQSPSNKVTEKGKDVELRCDPISGHTALYWYRQSLGQGLEFLIYFQGNSAPDKSGLPSDRFSAERTGGSVSTLTIQRTQQEDSAVYLCASSPSGLAEQETQYFGPGTRLLVL.

The rearrangement links TRBV9 to TRBJ2-7, with D tentatively TRBD2 (6 bases). Trimming pared 3 bases from V and 0 bases from J, leaving 13 bases between. CDR1 SGDLS and CDR2 YYNGEE come from the germline V gene. The CDR3 has 15 amino acids. The CDR3 DNA reads as TGTGCCAGCAGCGGGTTTAGCGGCCCCTCCTACGAGCAGTACTTC. Its translation is CASSGFSGPSYEQYF. The full variable domain, its missing parts supplied by reference TRBV9 and TRBJ2-7, is DSGVTQTPKHLITATGQRVTLRCSPRSGDLSVYWYQQSLDQGLQFLIQYYNGEERAKGNILERFSAQQFPDLHSELNLSSLELGDSALYFCASSGFSGPSYEQYFGPGTRLTVT.

The V gene is TRBV20-1, the J gene TRBJ1-3, with unresolved D. The CDR3 totals 11 residues. V shed 6 bases and J shed 0 bases, with 3 bases lying between them. Germline CDR1 reads DFQATT; CDR2 reads SNEGSKA (reference sequence). For the CDR3, the DNA is TGCAGTGCGTACTCTGGAAACACCATATATTTT. It is translated as CSAYSGNTIYF.

In regard to this clone: The junction does not match germline at one end; this may be a read error. J is TRBJ2-1 and V is TRBV5-1; 7 bases are shared with TRBD1. The germline CDR1 and CDR2 sequences are SGHRS and YFSETQ. CDR3 length equals 15 residues. The CDR3 coding sequence is TGCGCCAGCAGCTTGGGACAGGGAGAGTACAGTGAGCAGTTCTTC. This gives the protein CASSLGQGEYSEQFF.

CDR3 coding DNA: TGTGCCAGCAGGACCGGGGGAGTCCAAGAGACCCAGTACTTC. Translated, it gives CASRTGGVQETQYF. The chain has TRBV5-4 and TRBJ2-5, with a weak D call TRBD2 (6 bases). CDR1 is SGHNT and CDR2 is YYREEE in the germline V gene (reference sequence). The length of the CDR3 is 14 residues. V was cut by 5 bases and J by 1 base, with 12 bases left in between. The full variable domain, with the rest looked up from reference TRBV5-4 and TRBJ2-5, is ETGVTQSPTHLIKTRGQQVTLRCSSQSGHNTVSWYQQALGQGPQFIFQYYREEENGRGNFPPRFSGLQFPNYSSELNVNALELDDSALYLCASRTGGVQETQYFGPGTRLLVL.

This chain connects TRBV19 to TRBJ2-1, with D possibly TRBD2 on 6 matching bases. The CDR3 length is 13 residues. Germline values: CDR1 LNHDA, CDR2 SQIVND (reference sequence). The ends were cut back, 3 bases at V and 6 bases at J, with 9 bases in the middle. CDR3 in DNA: TGTGCCAGTAGTATGGGACTCCTCAATGAGCAGTTCTTC. It is translated as CASSMGLLNEQFF.

This chain uses TRBV4-1 with TRBJ2-3; TRBD2 matches 9 bases. This CDR3 contains 16 residues. The J segment lost 4 bases and the V segment lost 4 bases, leaving 9 bases of the junction unmatched. Per the germline V gene, CDR1 is MGHRA and CDR2 is YSYEKL. As DNA, the CDR3 is TGCGCCAGCAGCCTGCCGGCGGGAGGGCCCGCAGATACGCAGTATTTT. Protein product: CASSLPAGGPADTQYF.

The V and J genes are TRBV11-3 and TRBJ1-3, with D unclear. Trimming shortened V by 0 bases and J by 4 bases, and 10 bases separated the two germline ends. Germline CDR1 and CDR2: SGHNT and YENEEA. CDR3 length: 15 amino acids. CDR3 region: CASSLDMGEGNTIYF. The CDR3 nucleotides are TGTGCCAGCAGCTTAGATATGGGCGAAGGAAACACCATATATTTT.

V is TRBV7-3 and J is TRBJ2-2; 7 bases match TRBD1. Germline lookup yields CDR1 SGHTA and CDR2 FQGTGA. The ends lost 3 bases at V and 4 bases at J; junction bases unmatched: 5. The CDR3 contains 15 residues. For the CDR3, the DNA is TGTGCCAGCAGCTTGGGACAGAGTACCACCGGGGAGCTGTTTTTT. Translating gives CASSLGQSTTGELFF.

This rearrangement joins TRBV20-1 to TRBJ2-5; D unresolved. The V end lost 5 bases, the J end lost 4 bases, and 2 bases lay between the germline ends. The CDR3 is 9 residues long. Germline values: CDR1 DFQATT, CDR2 SNEGSKA (reference sequence). The CDR3 DNA is TGCAGTGCTCCAGAGACCCAGTACTTC. Translation: CSAPETQYF.

V usage is TRBV6-5 and J usage is TRBJ2-5; TRBD1 aligns across 10 bases. The DNA end lines up better with TRBJ2-7; the J call may be wrong. This CDR3 is built from 13 residues. From germline, CDR1 is MNHEY and CDR2 SVGAGI. The CDR3 region has the DNA TGTGCCAGCAGGGGACAGGGGTCCTACGAGCAGTACTTC. Translation gives CASRGQGSYEQYF.

The chain couples TRBV9 to TRBJ1-4; D is unresolved. The germline V gene encodes CDR1 SGDLS and CDR2 YYNGEE. The CDR3 runs 15 residues. The V and J ends lost 0 bases and 0 bases respectively, with 6 bases between them. The CDR3 is CASSVGPATNEKLFF. In DNA, the CDR3 is TGTGCCAGCAGCGTAGGTCCAGCAACTAATGAAAAACTGTTTTTT.

The chain uses TRBV6-6 and TRBJ2-3; no reliable D call. Germline V CDR1 and CDR2: MNHNY, SVGAGI (reference sequence). Between the trimmed V and J ends, which lost 7 bases and 5 bases, there was a span of 10 bases. The CDR3 extends over 12 amino acids. CDR3 residues: CASTTRQDTQYF. In DNA form, the CDR3 reads TGTGCCAGCACCACCCGGCAAGATACGCAGTATTTT.

The gene calls are TRBV5-1 and TRBJ1-1, with D hard to call. This CDR3 comprises 14 residues. Germline V CDR1 and CDR2: SGHRS, YFSETQ. The V gene lost 3 bases and the J gene lost 1 base, with 10 bases spanning the gap. DNA of the CDR3: TGCGCCAGCAGCTCCGTAGACTGGAACACTGAAGCTTTCTTT. Encoded protein: CASSSVDWNTEAFF.

This chain uses TRBV6-1 with TRBJ1-5; no definite D call. Germline CDR1 MNHNS, CDR2 SASEGT. V lost 8 bases to trimming and J lost 2 bases, with 10 bases between them. The length of the CDR3 is 13 residues. In DNA, the CDR3 is TGTGCCAGCCACCCTTTGGGCAATCAGCCCCAGCATTTT. Translating gives CASHPLGNQPQHF.

The chain couples TRBV11-2 to TRBJ2-3, with 11 nucleotides matching TRBD2. CDR1 is SGHAT and CDR2 is FQNNGV in the germline V gene. CDR3 size: 16 residues. With 4 bases clipped from V and 5 bases from J, the junction kept 8 bases outside the gene matches. As DNA, the CDR3 is TGTGCCAGCAGCTCCCAACTAGCGGGAGCGGGAGATACGCAGTATTTT. It specifies CASSSQLAGAGDTQYF.

The CDR3 protein is CASSYEQGRYEQYF. The CDR3 DNA follows: TGTGCCAGCAGTTACGAACAGGGGAGGTACGAGCAGTACTTC. This chain connects TRBV6-5 to TRBJ2-7; D may be TRBD1 (7 bases). This CDR3 has 14 amino acids. V lost 2 bases and J 4 bases, leaving 12 bases between the germline ends. Germline V gene lookup returns CDR1 MNHEY and CDR2 SVGAGI.

The chain combines TRBV7-2 with TRBJ2-3; D is possibly TRBD1 or TRBD2 (5 bases each). This CDR3 contains 16 residues. V was cut by 3 bases and J by 2 bases, with 15 bases left in between. The germline CDR1 and CDR2 sequences are SGHTA and FQGNSA. In DNA, the CDR3 is TGTGCCAGCAGCTTGGGGCTAGCACCATTCACAGATACGCAGTATTTT. Translating it yields CASSLGLAPFTDTQYF.

This chain uses TRBV6-5 with TRBJ2-7; TRBD2 matches at 11 bases. CDR1 MNHEY and CDR2 SVGAGI come from the germline V gene. The CDR3 is 15 amino acids. Losses at the gene ends were 5 bases for V and 7 bases for J; bases not matched to a gene: 10. The CDR3 reads CASSPIAGGLREQYF. The CDR3 coding sequence is TGTGCCAGCAGTCCGATAGCGGGAGGGCTGCGAGAGCAGTACTTC.